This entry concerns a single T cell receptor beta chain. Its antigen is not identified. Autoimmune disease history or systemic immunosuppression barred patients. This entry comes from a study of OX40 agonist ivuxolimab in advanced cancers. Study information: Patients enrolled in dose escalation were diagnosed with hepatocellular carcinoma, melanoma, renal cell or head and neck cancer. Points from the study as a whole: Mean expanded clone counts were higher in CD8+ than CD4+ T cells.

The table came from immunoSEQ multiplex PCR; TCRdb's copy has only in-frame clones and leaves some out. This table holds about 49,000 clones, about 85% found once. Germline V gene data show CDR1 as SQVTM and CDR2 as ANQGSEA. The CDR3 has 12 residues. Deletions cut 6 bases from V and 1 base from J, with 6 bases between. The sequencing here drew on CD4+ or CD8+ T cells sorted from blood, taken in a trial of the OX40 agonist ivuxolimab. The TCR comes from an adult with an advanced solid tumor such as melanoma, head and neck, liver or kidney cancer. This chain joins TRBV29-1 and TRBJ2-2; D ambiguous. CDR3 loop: CSVDWNTGELFF. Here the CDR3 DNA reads TGCAGCGTAGACTGGAACACCGGGGAGCTGTTTTTT.